This T cell receptor (beta chain) came from a study of T cell responses to AZD1222 COVID-19 vaccine. Study conclusions and caveats: Regions 160-218 and 743-854 held dominance among vaccine-associated CD4 TCRs, which spanned spike. Reports say nearly half of spike-specific TCRs go after unmutated variant regions. At baseline, seropositivity was found in only a handful of AZD1222 recipients. Most donors were white British and more were female, and clonal diversity was possibly underestimated.

Data came from immunoSEQ multiplex PCR; TCRdb stores just in-frame clones and leaves some out. The repertoire has tens of thousands of clones, 70% to 90% of them found once; the top ten carry under 7%. The CDR3 is made up of 13 amino acids. V was cut by 2 bases and J by 6 bases, with 11 bases left in between. Germline CDR1 reads WSHSY; CDR2 reads SAAADI. A remark on this clone: Its antigen is currently unknown.

V and J are TRBV10-2 and TRBJ2-7; D unresolved. Specimen: peripheral blood, collected on day 0 of AZD1222 vaccination. The receptor comes from an adult in good health. CDR3 in amino acids: CASSEDPTSEQYF. CDR3 sequence (DNA): TGCGCCAGCAGTGAGGACCCCACGAGCGAGCAGTACTTC.